This T cell receptor (beta chain) comes out of a study of blood T cell repertoires in COVID-19. Study overall: From the United States, Italy and Spain came samples of acute and convalescent COVID-19. The analysed material was cDNA or gDNA that came from T cells, B-cell-depleted T cells, or PBMCs.

The ends were cut back, 3 bases at V and 6 bases at J, with 9 bases in the middle. The CDR3 loop spans 13 amino acids. The table lists this clone with a few counts. Some clones are missing from TCRdb's copy, which holds only in-frame ones; the method was immunoSEQ multiplex PCR. The sample lists 90,000 to 120,000 clones, 75% to 95% seen once, with roughly 5.5% in the top ten. The chain carries TRBV12-3 or TRBV12-4 and TRBJ2-1; the D is unclear. Material: peripheral blood. The receptor's source is a human donor in a cohort sampled during active COVID-19. CDR3 sequence reads: CASSLHTSNEQFF. The CDR3 region has the DNA TGTGCCAGCAGTTTGCACACATCCAATGAGCAGTTCTTC.